These 8 T cell receptor beta chains came from one sample sequenced in a study of shared clonotypes between healthy human individuals. Only in-frame clones appear in the TCRdb table, and some are missing; sequencing was by immunoSEQ multiplex PCR. The data show approximately 2,000,000 clones, 85% to 95% seen once. The sequencing sample was made of naive CD4+ T cells from PBMCs. The subset here: CD45RA+ positively selected. The receptors shown here come from a man aged 18 to 30 in good health. Some clones in this sample may be carry-over from other donors' samples.

The chain employs TRBV11-2 and TRBJ2-5, with D maybe TRBD1 (6 bases). Trimming removed 5 bases from V and 5 bases from J, with 21 bases in between. The CDR3 is made up of 16 amino acids. CDR1 is SGHAT and CDR2 is FQNNGV in the germline V gene. The CDR3 sequence: CASSPVGALQPETQYF. The CDR3 bases are TGTGCCAGCAGCCCTGTGGGGGCGCTCCAACCGGAGACCCAGTACTTC.

The V and J genes are TRBV7-6 and TRBJ2-7; D gene ambiguous. Between the trimmed V and J ends, which lost 2 bases and 3 bases, there was a span of 11 bases. Per the germline V gene, CDR1 is SGHVS and CDR2 is FNYEAQ. The CDR3 sequence is 14 residues long. The CDR3 here is CASSLFAVGYEQYF. CDR3 DNA: TGTGCCAGCAGCTTATTTGCCGTAGGCTACGAGCAGTACTTC.

The chain links TRBV2 to TRBJ2-5; no definite D call. CDR3 length: 14 residues. Germline values: CDR1 SNHLY, CDR2 FYNNEI. V lost 3 bases and J 2 bases, leaving 10 bases between the germline ends. The CDR3 reads CASSERKKQETQYF. For the CDR3, the DNA is TGTGCCAGCAGTGAGAGGAAAAAGCAAGAGACCCAGTACTTC.

The chain links TRBV6-5 to TRBJ1-1, with D hard to call. Germline loops: CDR1 MNHEY, CDR2 SVGAGI. The V end was cut by 8 bases, the J end by 1 base, with 14 bases between. This CDR3 has 14 residues. This CDR3 reads CASCFNRRNTEAFF. The CDR3 DNA reads as TGTGCCAGCTGCTTTAATAGACGGAACACTGAAGCTTTCTTT.

The V and J genes are TRBV5-1 and TRBJ2-3; perhaps TRBD2 as D (6 bases). Germline V lookup: CDR1 SGHRS, CDR2 YFSETQ. The CDR3 contains 15 residues. The germline V and J ends were trimmed by 0 bases and 4 bases, with 12 bases remaining between them. CDR3: CASSLGGINSDTQYF. For the CDR3, the DNA is TGCGCCAGCAGCTTGGGCGGGATCAATTCAGATACGCAGTATTTT.

This chain connects TRBV28 to TRBJ2-1; 12 bases match TRBD2. Germline V gives CDR1 MDHEN, CDR2 SYDVKM. CDR3 size: 16 residues. Losses at the gene ends were 6 bases for V and 6 bases for J; bases not matched to a gene: 9. The CDR3 spells CASRYRLAGVINEQFF. Written as DNA, the CDR3 is TGTGCCAGCAGATACCGACTAGCGGGAGTTATCAATGAGCAGTTCTTC.

This clone was counted once. Written as DNA, the CDR3 is TGCGCCAGCAGCTTGGACCTACGGGATGGTGGCTCCTACAATGAGCAGTTCTTC. Protein sequence: CASSLDLRDGGSYNEQFF. The chain uses TRBV5-1 and TRBJ2-1, with D maybe TRBD2 (5 bases). In germline, CDR1 is SGHRS, CDR2 YFSETQ. The CDR3 spans 18 residues. Trimming stripped 0 bases from V and 0 bases from J, with 16 bases between. Full variable domain (outside the CDR3, taken from reference TRBV5-1 and TRBJ2-1): KAGVTQTPRYLIKTRGQQVTLSCSPISGHRSVSWYQQTPGQGLQFLFEYFSETQRNKGNFPGRFSGRQFSNSRSEMNVSTLELGDSALYLCASSLDLRDGGSYNEQFFGPGTRLTVL.

About this clone: Distinct nucleotide sequences in the sample also encode this CDR3. The gene calls are TRBV7-2 and TRBJ2-3; no definite D call. The CDR3 loop spans 13 amino acids. V was clipped by 2 bases and J by 6 bases, with 9 bases between them. In germline, CDR1 is SGHTA, CDR2 FQGNSA. This CDR3 reads CASSLMGLDTQYF. The CDR3, as DNA: TGTGCCAGCAGCTTAATGGGCTTGGATACGCAGTATTTT.